This TCR beta chain is from a study of blood T cell repertoires in COVID-19. At the level of the study: PBMCs, B-cell-depleted T cells, or T cells provided the cDNA or gDNA that made up the material.

Under the authors' procedure: The authors estimated nucleated cell counts from reference gene primer amplification. Only in-frame clones appear in the TCRdb table, and some are missing; sequencing was by immunoSEQ multiplex PCR. V, J and clone size are those of that table, while D and trimming were read from the DNA. The sample includes more than 80,000 clones, 72% seen only once; the top ten take approximately 23%. Germline trimming cut 9 bases from V and 5 bases from J; bases unmatched to any gene: 9. Germline V CDR1 and CDR2: MNHEY, SVGAGI. This CDR3 region has 14 residues. The chain recombines TRBV6-5 with TRBJ2-1, with 8 positions matching TRBD2. The TCR originated in an older woman in a cohort sampled during active or convalescent COVID-19. Sequenced sample: peripheral blood. CDR3 sequence reads: CASWYPGGHNEQFF. DNA for the CDR3: TGTGCCAGTTGGTATCCGGGGGGGCACAATGAGCAGTTCTTC.